This T cell receptor (beta chain) is from a study of tumor and adjacent non-tumor tissue in lung cancer. Looking at the study overall: The cohort had approximately 13 adenocarcinoma, 2 squamous cell and 1 small cell patients. Patients were aged roughly 30 to 76, about ten men and about 5 women, stage I to III.

Germline V gene lookup returns CDR1 MNHEY and CDR2 SVGEGT. The CDR3 extends over 14 amino acids. No cell sorting was done before RNA was extracted from the tissue. Newly diagnosed lung cancer patients had thoracic surgery in China, August–late 2014, without prior chemotherapy. Study-wide results and caveats: Higher tumor TCR diversity was associated with shorter survival.

Three rounds of nested PCR, following a modified ARM-PCR protocol, produced the TCRbeta library. TCRdb reanalysed the multiplex PCR reads using MiXCR and keeps one entry per CDR3 protein. The sample yields some 120,000 distinct CDR3 sequences, over 65% seen once. Concerning this clonotype: Its matching antigen is unknown. A much larger clone differs by one base, so this may be a read error.

The V call is TRBV6-2 or TRBV6-3, the J call TRBJ2-2, with D perhaps given as TRBD1 or TRBD2 (5 bases each). Sequencing used lung tumor tissue. This TCR derives from a man aged 25-40 years with non-small cell lung cancer. The CDR3 is CVSSSGTDTGELFF. For the CDR3, the DNA is TGTGTCAGCAGTTCCGGGACGGACACCGGGGAGCTGTTTTTT.